The 27 T cell receptor beta chains listed next were all sequenced from one sample in a study of beta chain features in type 1 diabetes. These receptors have no identified antigens. Expressed TCRB transcripts were sequenced, since all the RNA that had been isolated was reverse transcribed. Using immunoSEQ multiplex PCR, the repertoire was profiled, and TCRdb retains in-frame clones only, with some absent. The sample has 150,000 to 200,000 clones; roughly 10% are singletons. The study's findings and limits: Among all four CD4+ subsets, Type 1 diabetes patients had TCRB CDR3s that were moderately but significantly shorter.

Sequenced: central memory CD4+ T cells from blood. These receptors were taken from a woman in her 30s with type 1 diabetes.

This clone has ten or more counts. The V gene is TRBV9, the J gene TRBJ2-5; maybe TRBD1 (5 bases). This CDR3 contains 15 residues. Germline lookup yields CDR1 SGDLS and CDR2 YYNGEE. The V and J ends lost 0 bases and 2 bases respectively, with 11 bases between them. The CDR3 coding sequence is TGTGCCAGCAGCGTAGGTCCCCCAGGGCAAGAGACCCAGTACTTC. It translates to CASSVGPPGQETQYF. Based on the CDR3 plus reference TRBV9 and TRBJ2-5, the full variable domain is DSGVTQTPKHLITATGQRVTLRCSPRSGDLSVYWYQQSLDQGLQFLIQYYNGEERAKGNILERFSAQQFPDLHSELNLSSLELGDSALYFCASSVGPPGQETQYFGPGTRLLVL.

Only a few counts were recorded for this clone. This same CDR3 is encoded by further DNA sequences in the sample. V usage is TRBV2 and J usage is TRBJ2-5, with TRBD1 as a possible D gene (6 bases). The CDR3 is 14 amino acids. Trimming cost V 1 base and J 5 bases, with 11 bases left between them. Germline V gives CDR1 SNHLY, CDR2 FYNNEI. CDR3 in DNA: TGTGCCAGCAGTGAAGGCAGGGGTTTGGAGACCCAGTACTTC. It encodes CASSEGRGLETQYF.

This clone showed up just a few times. V is TRBV2 and J is TRBJ2-7, with no clear D. The V and J ends lost 5 bases and 3 bases respectively, with 8 bases between them. In germline, CDR1 is SNHLY, CDR2 FYNNEI. This CDR3 comprises 12 residues. CDR3 residues: CASSSGGYEQYF. Here the CDR3 DNA reads TGTGCCAGCAGTTCCGGCGGCTACGAGCAGTACTTC.

This clone was seen a few times. This chain connects TRBV14 to TRBJ2-1; 7 bases line up with TRBD2. V dropped 0 bases and J dropped 4; count of bases not matched to a gene: 9. Germline V lookup: CDR1 SGHDN, CDR2 FVKESK. CDR3 length: 17 residues. CDR3 amino acids: CASSQDGPGGVYNEQFF. CDR3 nucleotides: TGTGCCAGCAGCCAAGACGGACCGGGAGGAGTGTACAATGAGCAGTTCTTC.

This clone has only a few counts. The chain uses TRBV9 and TRBJ2-7; no definite D call. Trimming removed 3 bases at V and 0 bases at J, with 10 bases between. The CDR3 runs to 14 residues. Germline V CDR1 and CDR2: SGDLS, YYNGEE. The CDR3 reads CASSARYYSYEQYF. The CDR3 region has the DNA TGTGCCAGCAGCGCGCGGTACTACTCCTACGAGCAGTACTTC.

There are a few counts of this clone. V and J are TRBV7-9 and TRBJ1-2; 10 bases agree with TRBD1. The CDR3 covers 15 residues. From germline, CDR1 is SEHNR and CDR2 FQNEAQ (reference sequence). V trimming: 0 bases; J trimming: 3 bases; junction bases outside the gene matches: 1. CDR3 DNA: TGTGCCAGCAGCTTAGCGGGGACAGGGGACTATGGCTACACCTTC. Translation gives CASSLAGTGDYGYTF.

Only a few counts were recorded for this clone. Additional DNA sequences in this sample encode the identical CDR3. The chain is built from TRBV28 and TRBJ1-5, with 7 bases identical to TRBD1. The CDR3 extends over 14 amino acids. The germline gives CDR1 MDHEN, CDR2 SYDVKM. Unmatched junction bases numbered 2, after V lost 4 bases and J lost 2 bases. CDR3 nucleotide sequence: TGTGCCAGCAGTTCCGGACAGGGCAATCAGCCCCAGCATTTT. It encodes CASSSGQGNQPQHF.

V usage is TRBV11-3 and J usage is TRBJ2-1, with a weak D call TRBD2 (6 bases). This CDR3 region has 14 residues. CDR1 SGHNT and CDR2 YENEEA come from the germline V gene. Between the trimmed V and J ends, which lost 3 bases and 3 bases, there was a span of 9 bases. CDR3 sequence (DNA): TGTGCCAGCAGCTTTGCGACTAGCTACAATGAGCAGTTCTTC. Translated, it gives CASSFATSYNEQFF.

The chain joins TRBV5-4 to TRBJ1-1; TRBD1 might be the D (6 bases). There are 14 residues in the CDR3. CDR1 and CDR2 from the germline V gene are SGHNT and YYREEE (reference sequence). The V gene lost 0 bases and the J gene lost 10 bases, with 16 bases spanning the gap. CDR3 region: CASSLALQGERAFF. In DNA form, the CDR3 reads TGTGCCAGCAGCTTGGCCTTACAGGGAGAAAGAGCTTTCTTT.

This chain joins TRBV5-1 and TRBJ1-1; TRBD1 might be the D (5 bases). Trimming took off 5 bases at V and 3 bases at J, with 14 bases between the two ends. CDR1 and CDR2 (germline): SGHRS, YFSETQ. The CDR3 has 14 amino acids. CDR3 in DNA: TGCGCCAGCAGTTGGGGGGAGGAGTACACTGAAGCTTTCTTT. Residues: CASSWGEEYTEAFF.

The chain recombines TRBV30 with TRBJ2-2, with TRBD1 matching over 7 bases. The CDR3 is made up of 15 amino acids. Germline CDR1 is GTSNPN and CDR2 is SVGIG (reference sequence). V trimming: 3 bases; J trimming: 7 bases; junction bases outside the gene matches: 11. Written as DNA, the CDR3 is TGTGCCTGGAGGGTGGGGGACAGCGATTTCGGGGAGCTGTTTTTT. Its protein product is CAWRVGDSDFGELFF.

This clone was seen only a few times. This chain links TRBV5-6 with TRBJ2-3; 7 nucleotides align to TRBD2. The CDR3 sequence is 17 residues long. Trimming removed 2 bases from V and 3 bases from J; junction bases left unmatched: 12. The germline CDR1 and CDR2 sequences are SGHDT and YYEEEE. This CDR3 reads CASSLRSGGRATDTQYF. In DNA, the CDR3 is TGTGCCAGCAGCTTAAGGTCGGGCGGGAGAGCAACAGATACGCAGTATTTT.

J is TRBJ2-1 and V is TRBV30; 12 bases align to TRBD2. The CDR3 sequence is 15 residues long. Germline CDR1 is GTSNPN and CDR2 is SVGIG (reference sequence). The ends lost 0 bases at V and 8 bases at J; junction bases unmatched: 5. The CDR3 DNA sequence: TGTGCCTGGAGTGTAGGGAGACTAGCGGGGGATGAGCAGTTCTTC. Translated: CAWSVGRLAGDEQFF.

The sample holds a few counts of this clone. V is TRBV29-1 and J is TRBJ2-1; 11 bases line up with TRBD2. The CDR3 totals 14 residues. V was pared by 6 bases and J by 2 bases, with 3 bases of the junction left unmatched. Germline CDR1 and CDR2: SQVTM and ANQGSEA. CDR3 region: CSVELAGAYNEQFF. The DNA of the CDR3 is TGCAGCGTAGAACTAGCGGGAGCCTACAATGAGCAGTTCTTC.

CDR3 in amino acids: CSVVAGGHDEQYF. DNA for the CDR3: TGCAGCGTTGTGGCGGGAGGGCACGACGAGCAGTACTTC. The J gene is TRBJ2-7, the V gene TRBV29-1; 9 bases match TRBD2. The V and J ends lost 4 bases and 5 bases, in that order; junction bases with no gene match: 6. The CDR3 extends over 13 amino acids. Germline V gene sequence: CDR1 SQVTM, CDR2 ANQGSEA.

The V and J genes are TRBV28 and TRBJ2-1; weak D call: TRBD1 (5 bases). V dropped 2 bases and J dropped 2 bases, with 7 bases sitting between them. Germline V CDR1 and CDR2: MDHEN, SYDVKM. The CDR3 contains 14 residues. CDR3 nucleotide sequence: TGTGCCAGCAGTTTACAGGGCGCCTACAATGAGCAGTTCTTC. Translated, it gives CASSLQGAYNEQFF.

This clone has just a few counts. The genes are TRBV7-6 and TRBJ1-3, with unresolved D. The CDR3 runs 16 residues. Germline V lookup: CDR1 SGHVS, CDR2 FNYEAQ. V lost 5 bases, J lost 1 base, and 15 bases lay in between. As DNA, the CDR3 is TGTGCCAGCAGCCCTACTTCTGGTTTATCTGGAAACACCATATATTTT. Translation: CASSPTSGLSGNTIYF.

CDR3 loop: CASSLGQYTDTQYF. DNA for the CDR3: TGTGCCAGCAGCCTGGGCCAGTACACAGATACGCAGTATTTT. The V gene is TRBV7-3, the J gene TRBJ2-3; D remains ambiguous. The CDR3 runs to 14 residues. V was shortened by 5 bases and J by 2 bases, with 11 bases between the two germline ends. CDR1 is SGHTA, CDR2 FQGTGA, per germline.

This clone was seen a few times. This chain joins TRBV18 and TRBJ2-1, with no clear D. The V gene lost 3 bases and the J gene lost 5 bases, with 11 bases spanning the gap. CDR1 is KGHSH and CDR2 is LQKENI in the germline V gene. The CDR3 has 14 residues. Written as DNA, the CDR3 is TGTGCCAGCTCACCGAATTACAGAGACAATGAGCAGTTCTTC. Residues: CASSPNYRDNEQFF.

The chain uses TRBV29-1 and TRBJ1-2; the match to TRBD1 covers 9 bases. Germline assignment: CDR1 SQVTM and CDR2 ANQGSEA. The ends lost 6 bases at V and 8 bases at J; junction bases unmatched: 10. CDR3 length: 13 amino acids. The DNA of the CDR3 is TGCAGCGTCTCCGGGACAGGGATGGTCGGCTACACCTTC. This gives the protein CSVSGTGMVGYTF.

The CDR3 reads CASSPRTDQETQYF. Here the CDR3 DNA reads TGTGCCAGCAGCCCCCGGACAGACCAAGAGACCCAGTACTTC. This chain links TRBV5-8 with TRBJ2-5; tentative D call: TRBD1 (6 bases). Germline assignment: CDR1 SGHTS and CDR2 YDEGEE. V lost 4 bases and J lost 0, with 10 bases in between. The length of the CDR3 is 14 residues.

J is TRBJ2-5 and V is TRBV28; a weak D match, TRBD1 (6 bases). This CDR3 has 14 residues. Deletions cut 5 bases from V and 2 bases from J, with 12 bases between. The germline CDR1 and CDR2 sequences are MDHEN and SYDVKM. The CDR3 region is CASSPGQRQETQYF. CDR3 DNA: TGTGCCAGCAGTCCCGGACAGCGACAAGAGACCCAGTACTTC.

The chain combines TRBV30 with TRBJ1-1, with TRBD1 as a possible D gene (6 bases). Germline V gene data show CDR1 as GTSNPN and CDR2 as SVGIG (reference sequence). Trimming stripped 5 bases from V and 2 bases from J, with 9 bases between. CDR3 length: 12 amino acids. The CDR3 region is CAWSGANTEAFF. CDR3 in DNA: TGTGCCTGGTCAGGGGCAAACACTGAAGCTTTCTTT.

The V and J genes are TRBV6-1 and TRBJ1-5, with D unclear. The CDR3 extends over 14 amino acids. The V end was cut by 2 bases, the J end by 2 bases, with 7 bases between. The germline gives CDR1 MNHNS, CDR2 SASEGT. CDR3 amino acids: CASSENGRNQPQHF. The CDR3 DNA follows: TGTGCCAGCAGTGAAAACGGTCGCAATCAGCCCCAGCATTTT.

The chain uses TRBV5-1 and TRBJ2-1, with 7 bases aligning to TRBD2. The germline V gene has CDR1 SGHRS and CDR2 YFSETQ. V was clipped by 0 bases and J by 1 base; unmatched bases: 1. This CDR3 has 15 residues. The CDR3 nucleotides read TGCGCCAGCAGCTTGGCAGCGGGATCCTACAATGAGCAGTTCTTC. Its translation: CASSLAAGSYNEQFF.

The CDR3 region has the DNA TGCGCCAGCAGCCAAGGTCAACGGGGGGGGAATGAGCAGTTCTTC. This encodes CASSQGQRGGNEQFF. This rearrangement joins TRBV4-1 to TRBJ2-1; 8 bases map to TRBD2. CDR1 is MGHRA and CDR2 is YSYEKL in the germline V gene. The CDR3 sequence is 15 residues long. The trim removed 1 base at V and 7 bases at J, leaving 6 bases unmatched.

The chain recombines TRBV5-4 with TRBJ2-3; no firm D call. CDR1 and CDR2 from the germline V gene are SGHNT and YYREEE (reference sequence). The CDR3 totals 11 residues. Deletions cut 4 bases from V and 3 bases from J, with 3 bases between. CDR3 nucleotide sequence: TGTGCCAGCAGCGCGACAGATACGCAGTATTTT. Its protein is CASSATDTQYF.